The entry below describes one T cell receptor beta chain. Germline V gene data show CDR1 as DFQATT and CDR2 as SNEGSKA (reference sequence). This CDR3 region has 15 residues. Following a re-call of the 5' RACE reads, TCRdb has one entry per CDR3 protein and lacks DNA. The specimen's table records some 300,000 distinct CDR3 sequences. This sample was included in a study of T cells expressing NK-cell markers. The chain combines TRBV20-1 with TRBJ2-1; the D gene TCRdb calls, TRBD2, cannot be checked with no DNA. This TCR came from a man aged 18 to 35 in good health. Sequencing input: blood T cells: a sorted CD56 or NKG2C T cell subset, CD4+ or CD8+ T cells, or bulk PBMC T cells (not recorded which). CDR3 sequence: CSARWTSGSSNEQFF.